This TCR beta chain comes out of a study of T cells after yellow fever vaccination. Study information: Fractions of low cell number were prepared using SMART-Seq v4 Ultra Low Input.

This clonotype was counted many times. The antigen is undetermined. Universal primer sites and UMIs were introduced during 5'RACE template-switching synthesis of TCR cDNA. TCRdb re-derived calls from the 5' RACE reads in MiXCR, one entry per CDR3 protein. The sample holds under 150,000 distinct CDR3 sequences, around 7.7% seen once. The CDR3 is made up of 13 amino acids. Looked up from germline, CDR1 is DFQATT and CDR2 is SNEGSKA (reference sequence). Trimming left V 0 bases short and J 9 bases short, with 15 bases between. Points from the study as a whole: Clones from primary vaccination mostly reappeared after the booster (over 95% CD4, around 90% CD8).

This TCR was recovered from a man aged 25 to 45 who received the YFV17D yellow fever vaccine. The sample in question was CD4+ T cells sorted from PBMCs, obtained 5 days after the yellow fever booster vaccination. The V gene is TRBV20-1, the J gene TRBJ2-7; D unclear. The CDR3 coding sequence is TGCAGTGCTAGAGATGGGTCGGGCGGCCGGCAGTACTTC. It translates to CSARDGSGGRQYF.